This T cell receptor (beta chain) stems from a study of blood T cells in healthy people across ages (dated by TCRdb to between 2014 and 2017). Study-wide context: In model experiments, template switching captured about one uniquely barcoded TCR beta cDNA molecule for every two T cells. To track age-related changes in TCR beta repertoire diversity, the study relied on deep sequencing normalized with unique cDNA molecular identifiers. Four age groups were formed from the donors: young (average around 15 years), middle-aged (approximately 42), aged (roughly 58) and long-lived (less than 85). Donors of different ages were randomly distributed across sequencing lanes to avoid experimental bias. For two donors (one aged 18 to 30 and one aged 80 or older), the study analyzed two additional independent replicas of 1 million unique cDNA reads from the same blood draw. The study at large found these results: Observed TCR beta diversity per million T cells fell roughly linearly with age, and a significant reduction was already apparent by age roughly 40. Conclusive comparison of naive and antigen-experienced compartments was prevented by the profiling of bulk unsorted PBMCs. There was a strong correlation between observed TCR beta diversity and the percentage of naive T cells measured by flow cytometry. Compared with the aged group, the long-lived group had more naive CD4+ T cells, fewer expanded clones and increased TCR diversity, suggesting age selection. Estimates of total diversity based on one million sequenced T cells were considered lower bounds and underestimates. The CMV infection status of donors was not known, potentially confounding age-related changes in expanded clonotypes.

To prepare the library, 5' RACE was applied. Instrument on record: Illumina HiSeq 2500. A second PCR of about 6 to 12 cycles was run with a J-beta primer mix and a sample-barcoded 5' primer. Each TCR beta cDNA molecule received a unique molecular identifier from a template-switch 5' adaptor carrying 12 random nucleotides. Each sample yielded at least 2.5 million CDR3-containing paired-end reads. The Mint cDNA synthesis kit, primed by a TRBC-specific oligonucleotide, was used to synthesize first-strand cDNA from all RNA. After uracil-DNA glycosylase treatment, a first 18-cycle PCR used universal primers M1SS and BC2_uni_R on all cDNA. The published analysis was carried out like this. Each sample was normalized by randomly selecting 1 million high-quality reads, each carrying a distinct molecular identifier. Reads sharing molecular identifiers were discarded rather than binned into consensus sequences. MiTCR, set to a Q25 quality threshold and the strictest error-elimination algorithm, was used for CDR3 identification, clonotype clustering and error correction. A nonparametric unseen species model with Euler transformation was used to estimate a lower bound on total TCR beta diversity. The public reads were reprocessed in TCRdb via fastp at Q25 and MiXCR, keeping in-frame beta chains. Each CDR3 protein appears once, grouped with its most common genes and DNA. The V and J calls here are based on TCRdb, not the publication. The sample records about 1.6 million distinct CDR3 sequences, 34% of which are singletons. Around 10% of the sample is taken by the ten largest.

As regards this clonotype: No cognate antigen has been identified for it. Germline and junction disagree at one end, which may indicate a read error.

The donors were some 39 Caucasian individuals from Russia, aged roughly 6 to 100 years, who were systemically healthy. Each donor gave approximately 10 milliliters of peripheral blood, collected into EDTA-treated Vacutainer tubes. PBMCs were isolated by Ficoll-Paque density-gradient centrifugation, with at least 7 million obtained per sample. Total RNA, at least 6 micrograms per sample, was extracted from PBMCs with Trizol reagent. For every donor, an aliquot of PBMCs went through flow cytometry to measure the percentages of naive CD45RAhigh/CD27high T cells. CDR1 and CDR2 are drawn from the germline V gene: SGHDN, FVKESK. Including the terminal cysteine and phenylalanine, the CDR3 comprises 12 residues. The DNA shown is the 36-base CDR3, in frame from base 1.

The chain couples TRBV14 to TRBJ2-5; the best D guess is TRBD2, with 6 bases matching. Sequencing was done on a sample of blood. The TCR was taken from a woman aged 30 to 39 in good health. At the DNA level, the sequence is TGTGCCAGCAGCCAAGTACGGGAGATCCAGTACTTC. Its protein is CASSQVREIQYF.